This TCR beta chain originates from a study of T cell repertoires in cytomegalovirus infection. About the research overall: Both a matching HLA type and CMV infection were indicated by public TCR beta signatures. Study-level results: Clonotype analysis showed dominance of the ex vivo response by HLA-C-restricted CMV-specific TCR beta clonotypes.

The CDR3 contains 15 residues. CDR1 SQVTM and CDR2 ANQGSEA come from the germline V gene. Trimming removed 3 bases from V and 0 bases from J; junction bases left unmatched: 8. With respect to this clonotype: Its antigen is currently unknown.

TCRdb reanalysed the reads using MiXCR and keeps one entry per CDR3 protein. The data hold 55,000 to 70,000 distinct CDR3 sequences, with under 25% observed a single time. Material for sequencing was PBMCs, sequenced either directly or after in vitro stimulation (not recorded which). V usage is TRBV29-1 and J usage is TRBJ2-7, with TRBD1 identical over 7 bases. The sequence derives from a human donor in good health (CMV status not recorded). Some clones in this sample may be carry-over from other donors' samples. This chain's CDR3 is CSVDRGDSGSYEQYF. In DNA form, the CDR3 reads TGCAGCGTTGATAGAGGGGACAGCGGCTCCTACGAGCAGTACTTC.